A single sample gave rise to the 7 T cell receptor beta chains below, sequenced in a study of CD8+ T cells in alopecia areata. The treatment is: oral pan-JAK inhibitor, 5-10 mg twice daily. RNA was extracted and reverse transcribed into cDNA as the sequencing template. Clones were sequenced by immunoSEQ multiplex PCR, and TCRdb holds only the in-frame ones, with some missing. This sample has around 100,000 clones, with 56% found just once. Sequenced here: CD4+ T cells sorted from blood, sampled at week 24, from a patient treated with tofacitinib. Every receptor here comes from a human donor with alopecia areata.

This clone has only a few counts. Distinct nucleotide sequences in the sample also encode this CDR3. This chain connects TRBV2 to TRBJ1-5, with TRBD1 identical over 7 bases. The CDR3 is made up of 14 amino acids. The junction had 4 bases not matched to a gene; V was cut back by 4 bases and J by 4 bases. Germline V gene sequence: CDR1 SNHLY, CDR2 FYNNEI. The CDR3 sequence is CASSGTGGNQPQHF. For the CDR3, the DNA is TGTGCCAGCAGTGGGACAGGAGGGAATCAGCCCCAGCATTTT.

In this sample, this clone turned up a few times. The gene calls are TRBV6-5 and TRBJ2-5; the D gene is possibly TRBD2 (6 bases). The germline V gene encodes CDR1 MNHEY and CDR2 SVGAGI. The length of the CDR3 is 15 residues. V was trimmed by 0 bases and J by 5 bases, leaving 13 bases between them. CDR3 coding DNA: TGTGCCAGCAGTTACTCCGGGATTGCGGGGGAGACCCAGTACTTC. Protein sequence: CASSYSGIAGETQYF.

The sample holds a few counts of this clone. The V gene is TRBV19, the J gene TRBJ2-6, with TRBD1 as a possible D gene (6 bases). V dropped 4 bases and J dropped 0 bases, with 7 bases sitting between them. The CDR3 consists of 15 residues. Germline V gene sequence: CDR1 LNHDA, CDR2 SQIVND (reference sequence). The CDR3: CASSKGGSGANVLTF. CDR3 sequence (DNA): TGTGCCAGTAGTAAAGGGGGCTCTGGGGCCAACGTCCTGACTTTC.

This clone was seen only once. V gene TRBV2 combines with J gene TRBJ1-5; no firm D call. CDR3 length equals 17 residues. Deletions cut 3 bases from V and 2 bases from J, with 17 bases between. Germline V gene sequence: CDR1 SNHLY, CDR2 FYNNEI. The CDR3 is CASSERLNTLGNQPQHF. CDR3 coding DNA: TGTGCCAGCAGTGAGAGGCTTAACACCCTGGGCAATCAGCCCCAGCATTTT.

V gene TRBV30 combines with J gene TRBJ1-6, with D possibly TRBD1 on 5 matching bases. This CDR3 contains 15 residues. The V gene's germline CDR1 is GTSNPN and CDR2 SVGIG (reference sequence). Trimming shortened V by 0 bases and J by 9 bases, and 15 bases separated the two germline ends. The CDR3 loop reads CAWSVRGLGSSPLHF. The CDR3 region has the DNA TGTGCCTGGAGTGTAAGGGGTCTGGGTAGTTCACCCCTCCACTTT. The whole variable domain, filled in from reference TRBV30 and TRBJ1-6, reads SQTIHQWPATLVQPVGSPLSLECTVEGTSNPNLYWYRQAAGRGLQLLFYSVGIGQISSEVPQNLSASRPQDRQFILSSKKLLLSDSGFYLCAWSVRGLGSSPLHFGNGTRLTVT.

The V gene is TRBV25-1, the J gene TRBJ2-7; D uncertain. Per the germline V gene, CDR1 is MGHDK and CDR2 is SYGVNS. Trimming pared 5 bases from V and 4 bases from J, leaving 9 bases between. This CDR3 region has 12 residues. CDR3 coding DNA: TGTGCCAGCAGTAAGATGGGATACGAGCAGTACTTC. It encodes CASSKMGYEQYF.

The chain employs TRBV4-3 and TRBJ1-1; D possibly corresponds to TRBD1 (6 bases). The germline gives CDR1 LGHNA, CDR2 YSLEER. The CDR3 consists of 14 residues. Trimming left V 3 bases short and J 5 bases short, with 13 bases between. The CDR3 protein is CASSHGGPRTEAFF. CDR3 coding DNA: TGCGCCAGCAGCCATGGGGGGCCTAGGACTGAAGCTTTCTTT.